The text below deals with one TCR beta chain. This sample was included in a study of OX40 agonist ivuxolimab in advanced cancers. About the study: Every 2 weeks, ivuxolimab was infused into the patients intravenously at between 0.01 and 10 mg/kg.

Measured with immunoSEQ multiplex PCR; TCRdb has only the in-frame clones, and not every one. In the table there are 52,000 or so clones, approximately 91% of which are singletons. The CDR3 loop spans 16 amino acids. V dropped 0 bases and J dropped 4 bases, with 12 bases sitting between them. Germline V gene sequence: CDR1 MGHRA, CDR2 YSYEKL. Sequencing used CD4+ or CD8+ T cells sorted from blood, obtained in a trial of the OX40 agonist ivuxolimab. V and J are TRBV4-1 and TRBJ2-2; D is possibly TRBD1 (6 bases). The receptor was isolated from an adult with an advanced solid tumor such as melanoma, head and neck, liver or kidney cancer. This CDR3 reads CASSQEGRGSTGELFF. In DNA, the CDR3 is TGCGCCAGCAGCCAAGAGGGCAGGGGAAGCACCGGGGAGCTGTTTTTT.